One sample yielded the 12 T cell receptor beta chains listed below, sequenced in a study of blood T cell repertoires in COVID-19. Sequenced by immunoSEQ multiplex PCR; TCRdb stores in-frame clones only, minus some. The table records 95,000 to 150,000 clones, 82% of them present only once. The sample consisted of peripheral blood. These receptors were obtained from a woman in her seventies with acute or convalescent COVID-19.

This chain links TRBV7-9 with TRBJ1-2, with D uncertain. CDR3 length: 15 residues. Trimming took off 5 bases at V and 5 bases at J, with 18 bases between the two ends. Germline CDR1 SEHNR, CDR2 FQNEAQ (reference sequence). The CDR3 loop reads CASSHTLPSEYGYTF. CDR3 DNA: TGTGCCAGCAGCCACACACTACCCTCGGAGTATGGCTACACCTTC.

V is TRBV2 and J is TRBJ1-5, with D possibly being TRBD1 (6 bases). The CDR3 runs 15 residues. V lost 6 bases and J 2 bases, leaving 14 bases between the germline ends. Germline V gene data show CDR1 as SNHLY and CDR2 as FYNNEI. Here the CDR3 reads CASRDTGLGNQPQHF. The CDR3 DNA follows: TGTGCCAGCAGGGACACAGGGCTGGGCAATCAGCCCCAGCATTTT.

This clone has a single count. The chain couples TRBV4-3 to TRBJ2-7, with a tentative D call TRBD2 (6 bases). V lost 0 bases to trimming and J lost 1 base, with 10 bases between them. Germline V gene sequence: CDR1 LGHNA, CDR2 YSLEER. The CDR3 has 15 residues. The CDR3, as DNA: TGCGCCAGCAGCCAAGATTGGGGGGATTCCTACGAGCAGTACTTC. Its translation is CASSQDWGDSYEQYF.

In its sample, this clone was seen once. The chain is built from TRBV6-5 and TRBJ1-2; D gene uncertain. V was cut by 2 bases and J by 12 bases, with 16 bases left in between. There are 13 residues in the CDR3. Germline-derived CDR1 and CDR2 are MNHEY and SVGAGI. The CDR3 spells CASSYTPRELNTF. The CDR3, as DNA: TGTGCCAGCAGTTACACCCCAAGAGAACTGAACACCTTC.

V is TRBV6-5 and J is TRBJ1-2, with D possibly matching TRBD1 (5 bases). Germline V gene data show CDR1 as MNHEY and CDR2 as SVGAGI. The CDR3 covers 15 residues. V was pared by 6 bases and J by 2 bases, with 16 bases between. CDR3 in amino acids: CASSSRGRSNYGYTF. Here the CDR3 DNA reads TGTGCCAGCAGCTCACGGGGGAGATCCAACTATGGCTACACCTTC.

This clone appeared once. The chain combines TRBV29-1 with TRBJ1-4, with D possibly being TRBD1 (5 bases). V lost 6 bases, J lost 5 bases, and 19 bases lay in between. CDR1 is SQVTM and CDR2 is ANQGSEA in the germline V gene. There are 15 residues in the CDR3. The CDR3 sequence is CSVLGVGGTNEKLFF. The DNA for the CDR3 is TGCAGCGTGCTGGGCGTGGGGGGAACAAATGAAAAACTGTTTTTT. The whole variable domain, filled in from reference TRBV29-1 and TRBJ1-4, reads SAVISQKPSRDICQRGTSLTIQCQVDSQVTMMFWYRQQPGQSLTLIATANQGSEATYESGFVIDKFPISRPNLTFSTLTVSNMSPEDSSIYLCSVLGVGGTNEKLFFGSGTQLSVL.

CDR3 in DNA: TGTGCCAGCAGCCAGGGACAGGGAAACTATGGCTACACCTTC. Its protein is CASSQGQGNYGYTF. This sequence joins TRBV7-9 and TRBJ1-2; 9 nucleotides line up with TRBD1. The J segment lost 2 bases and the V segment lost 5 bases, leaving 3 bases of the junction unmatched. Germline CDR1 SEHNR, CDR2 FQNEAQ (reference sequence). This CDR3 is built from 14 residues.

This clone occurred once. The chain links TRBV11-3 to TRBJ2-3, with D possibly TRBD1 on 5 matching bases. Germline V lookup: CDR1 SGHNT, CDR2 YENEEA. The CDR3 is 13 amino acids. The V end lost 6 bases, the J end lost 3 bases, and 10 bases lay between the germline ends. The CDR3 nucleotides are TGTGCCAGCAGTCAATCAGGGACAGATACGCAGTATTTT. This encodes CASSQSGTDTQYF. The whole variable domain, filled in from reference TRBV11-3 and TRBJ2-3, reads EAGVVQSPRYKIIEKKQPVAFWCNPISGHNTLYWYLQNLGQGPELLIRYENEEAVDDSQLPKDRFSAERLKGVDSTLKIQPAELGDSAVYLCASSQSGTDTQYFGPGTRLTVL.

This clone came up once. The gene calls are TRBV19 and TRBJ1-6, with D possibly being TRBD1 (6 bases). The CDR3 contains 13 residues. Germline-derived CDR1 and CDR2 are LNHDA and SQIVND (reference sequence). Trimming removed 11 bases from V and 11 bases from J, with 19 bases in between. CDR3 coding DNA: TGTGCCTCTTCACAGCGGGGGCGGGCACCCCTCCACTTT. It is translated as CASSQRGRAPLHF.

This clone was recorded only once. This chain links TRBV4-3 with TRBJ2-2, with TRBD1 matching over 8 bases. Germline CDR1 reads LGHNA; CDR2 reads YSLEER. The CDR3 is 16 residues long. V was pared by 0 bases and J by 3 bases, with 3 bases of the junction left unmatched. CDR3 amino acids: CASSQEGQGYTGELFF. DNA of the CDR3: TGCGCCAGCAGCCAAGAAGGACAGGGATACACCGGGGAGCTGTTTTTT.

The chain is built from TRBV6-5 and TRBJ1-6; D is uncertain. This CDR3 spans 15 amino acids. Per germline, CDR1 MNHEY and CDR2 SVGAGI. Trimming took 5 bases from V and 8 from J, leaving 16 bases between them. CDR3 loop: CASSQLVRGDSPLHF. In nucleotides, the CDR3 is TGTGCCAGCAGTCAACTAGTCCGTGGTGATTCACCCCTCCACTTT.

The J gene is TRBJ2-7, the V gene TRBV12-3 or TRBV12-4; D gene unclear. The CDR3 length is 12 residues. The germline V and J ends were trimmed by 4 bases and 4 bases, with 8 bases remaining between them. The CDR3 region has the DNA TGTGCCAGCAGTTACGGCGGATACGAGCAGTACTTC. Translating gives CASSYGGYEQYF.